This TCR beta chain was identified during a study of PD-1 blockade in classical Hodgkin lymphoma. Study findings and constraints: Among the patients, those starting nivolumab under 1 year after ASCT were excluded. Complete responders entered with baseline diversity on par with newly diagnosed patients, the results showed. Possible causes of repertoire differences, disease activity or prior therapy, remain undefined. By cycle point C4D1, TCR diversity had risen significantly in CD4+ cells (but not CD8+ cells).

All patients relapsed after autologous stem cell transplantation, and brentuximab vedotin exposure varied. The assay was immunoSEQ multiplex PCR, and TCRdb's table has in-frame clones only and misses some. The sample shows some 28,000 clones, 70% to 90% of them seen only once. In regard to this clone: Its antigen is as yet unknown.

Trimming stripped 2 bases from V and 7 bases from J, with 11 bases between. The germline CDR1 and CDR2 sequences are SEHNR and FQNEAQ (reference sequence). The CDR3 loop spans 13 amino acids. This TCR was sampled from a human donor with classical Hodgkin lymphoma. This material consisted of peripheral blood mononuclear cells (PBMCs), taken before the second cycle of nivolumab. The chain recombines TRBV7-9 with TRBJ1-1; D is perhaps TRBD1 (5 bases). The CDR3 here is CASSLPDSLEAFF. CDR3 DNA: TGTGCCAGCAGCTTACCCGACAGTCTTGAAGCTTTCTTT.